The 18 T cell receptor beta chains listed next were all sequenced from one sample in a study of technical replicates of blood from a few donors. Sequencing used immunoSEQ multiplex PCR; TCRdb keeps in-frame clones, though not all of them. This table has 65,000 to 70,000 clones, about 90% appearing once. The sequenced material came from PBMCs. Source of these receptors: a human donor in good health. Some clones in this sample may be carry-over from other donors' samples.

CDR3 sequence reads: CASSIVPGRAEAFF. In DNA, the CDR3 is TGTGCCAGTAGTATAGTCCCAGGGAGGGCTGAAGCTTTCTTT. The chain combines TRBV19 with TRBJ1-1; TRBD1 might be the D (5 bases). CDR1 and CDR2 (germline): LNHDA, SQIVND (reference sequence). The ends were cut back, 1 base at V and 6 bases at J, with 12 bases in the middle. The CDR3 length is 14 residues.

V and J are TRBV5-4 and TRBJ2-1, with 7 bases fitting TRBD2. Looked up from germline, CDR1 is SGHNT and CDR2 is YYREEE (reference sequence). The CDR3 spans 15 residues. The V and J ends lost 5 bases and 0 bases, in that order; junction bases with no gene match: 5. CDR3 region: CASRRAGSSYNEQFF. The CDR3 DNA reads TGTGCCAGCAGGAGAGCGGGAAGCTCCTACAATGAGCAGTTCTTC.

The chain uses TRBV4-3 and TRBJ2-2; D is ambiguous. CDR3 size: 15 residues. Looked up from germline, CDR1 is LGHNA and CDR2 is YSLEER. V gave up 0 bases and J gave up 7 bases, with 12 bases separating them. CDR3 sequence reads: CASSQDPRVGGELFF. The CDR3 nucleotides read TGCGCCAGCAGCCAAGATCCCCGGGTAGGCGGGGAGCTGTTTTTT.

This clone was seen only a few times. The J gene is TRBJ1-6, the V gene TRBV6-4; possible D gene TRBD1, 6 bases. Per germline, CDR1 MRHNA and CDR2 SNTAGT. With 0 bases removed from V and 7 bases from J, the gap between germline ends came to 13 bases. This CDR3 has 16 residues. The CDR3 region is CASSDSPGVGNSPLHF. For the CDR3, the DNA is TGTGCCAGCAGTGACTCCCCAGGGGTGGGCAATTCACCCCTCCACTTT.

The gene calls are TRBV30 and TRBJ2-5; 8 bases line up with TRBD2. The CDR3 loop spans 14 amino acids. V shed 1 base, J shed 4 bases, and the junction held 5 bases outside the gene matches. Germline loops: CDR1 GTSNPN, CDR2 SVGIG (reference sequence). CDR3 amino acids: CAWSALAGGETQYF. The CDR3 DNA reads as TGTGCCTGGAGTGCCCTCGCGGGAGGAGAGACCCAGTACTTC.

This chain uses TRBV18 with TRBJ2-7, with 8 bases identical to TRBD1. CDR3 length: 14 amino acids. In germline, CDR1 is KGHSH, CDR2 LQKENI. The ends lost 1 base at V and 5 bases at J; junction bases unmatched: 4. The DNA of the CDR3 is TGTGCCAGCTCACCACTTGACAGGGGCCACGAGCAGTACTTC. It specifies CASSPLDRGHEQYF.

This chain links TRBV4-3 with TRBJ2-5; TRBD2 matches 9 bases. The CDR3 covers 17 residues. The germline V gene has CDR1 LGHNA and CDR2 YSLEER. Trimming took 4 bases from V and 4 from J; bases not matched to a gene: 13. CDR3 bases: TGCGCCAGCAGCCCAACGCGGGGGGGCGCTTTGGGAGAGACCCAGTACTTC. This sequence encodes CASSPTRGGALGETQYF.

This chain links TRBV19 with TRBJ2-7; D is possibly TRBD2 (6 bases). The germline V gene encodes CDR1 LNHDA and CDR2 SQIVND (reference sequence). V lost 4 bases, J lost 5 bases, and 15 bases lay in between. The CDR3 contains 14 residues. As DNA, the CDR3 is TGTGCCAGTAGTAATAGCGGCCTCGCGGACGAGCAGTACTTC. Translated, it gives CASSNSGLADEQYF.

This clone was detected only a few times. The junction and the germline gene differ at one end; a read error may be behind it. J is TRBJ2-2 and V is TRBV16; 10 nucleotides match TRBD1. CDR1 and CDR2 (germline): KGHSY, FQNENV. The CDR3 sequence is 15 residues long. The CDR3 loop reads CASSQGTGVTWELFF. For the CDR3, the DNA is TGTGCCAGCAGCCAAGGGACAGGGGTCACCTGGGAGCTGTTTTTT.

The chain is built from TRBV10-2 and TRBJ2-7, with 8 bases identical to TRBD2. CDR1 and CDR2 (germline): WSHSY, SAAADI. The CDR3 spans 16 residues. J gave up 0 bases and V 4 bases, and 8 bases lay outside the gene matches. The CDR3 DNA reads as TGCGCCAGCAGTGGCGCGCTAGCGGGTTTCTCCTACGAGCAGTACTTC. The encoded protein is CASSGALAGFSYEQYF.

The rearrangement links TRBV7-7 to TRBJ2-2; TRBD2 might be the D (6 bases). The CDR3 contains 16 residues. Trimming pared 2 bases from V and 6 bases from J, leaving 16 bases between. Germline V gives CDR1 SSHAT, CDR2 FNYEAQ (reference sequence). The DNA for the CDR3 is TGTGCCAGCAGCTTACAGGCTGGGGAGGTGGCCGGGGAGCTGTTTTTT. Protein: CASSLQAGEVAGELFF.

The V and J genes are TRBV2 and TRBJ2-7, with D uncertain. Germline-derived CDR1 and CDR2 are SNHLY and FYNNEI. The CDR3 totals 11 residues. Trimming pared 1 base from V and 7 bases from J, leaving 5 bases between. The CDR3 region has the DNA TGTGCCAGCAGTGAAGACTATGAGCAGTACTTC. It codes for CASSEDYEQYF.

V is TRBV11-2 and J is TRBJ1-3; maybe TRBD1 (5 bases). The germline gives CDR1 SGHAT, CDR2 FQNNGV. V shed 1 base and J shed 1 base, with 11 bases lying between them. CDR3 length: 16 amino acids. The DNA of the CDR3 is TGTGCCAGCAGCTTAGTTGACAGTCGATCTGGAAACACCATATATTTT. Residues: CASSLVDSRSGNTIYF.

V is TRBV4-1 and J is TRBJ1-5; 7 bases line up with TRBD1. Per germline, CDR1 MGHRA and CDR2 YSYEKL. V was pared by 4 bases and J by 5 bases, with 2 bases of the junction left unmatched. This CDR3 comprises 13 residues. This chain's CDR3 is CASSLTGYQPQHF. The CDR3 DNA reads TGCGCCAGCAGCCTGACAGGGTATCAGCCCCAGCATTTT.

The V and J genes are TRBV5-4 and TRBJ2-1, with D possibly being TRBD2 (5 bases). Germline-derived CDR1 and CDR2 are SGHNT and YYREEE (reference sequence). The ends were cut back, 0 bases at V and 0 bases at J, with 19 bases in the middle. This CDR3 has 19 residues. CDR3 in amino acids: CASSLAVVSAVSSYNEQFF. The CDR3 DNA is TGTGCCAGCAGCTTGGCAGTTGTTAGCGCCGTAAGCTCCTACAATGAGCAGTTCTTC.

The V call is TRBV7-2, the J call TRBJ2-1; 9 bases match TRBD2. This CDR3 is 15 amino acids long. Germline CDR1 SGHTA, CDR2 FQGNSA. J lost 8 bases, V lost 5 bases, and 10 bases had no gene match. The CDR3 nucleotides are TGTGCCAGCAGCGCGGCTAGCGGGAAACAGTATGAGCAGTTCTTC. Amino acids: CASSAASGKQYEQFF.

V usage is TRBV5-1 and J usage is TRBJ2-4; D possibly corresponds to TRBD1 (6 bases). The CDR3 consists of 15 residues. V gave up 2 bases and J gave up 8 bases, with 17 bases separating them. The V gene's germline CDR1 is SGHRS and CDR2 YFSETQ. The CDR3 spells CASSFGTRGLYIQYF. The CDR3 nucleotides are TGCGCCAGCAGCTTCGGGACACGCGGTCTATACATTCAGTACTTC.

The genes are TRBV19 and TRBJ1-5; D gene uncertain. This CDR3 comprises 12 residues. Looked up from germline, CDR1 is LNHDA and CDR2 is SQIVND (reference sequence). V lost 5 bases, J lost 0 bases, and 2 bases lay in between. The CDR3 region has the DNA TGTGCCAGTAGTTATAGCAATCAGCCCCAGCATTTT. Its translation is CASSYSNQPQHF. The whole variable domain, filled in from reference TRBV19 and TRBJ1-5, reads DGGITQSPKYLFRKEGQNVTLSCEQNLNHDAMYWYRQDPGQGLRLIYYSQIVNDFQKGDIAEGYSVSREKKESFPLTVTSAQKNPTAFYLCASSYSNQPQHFGDGTRLSIL.